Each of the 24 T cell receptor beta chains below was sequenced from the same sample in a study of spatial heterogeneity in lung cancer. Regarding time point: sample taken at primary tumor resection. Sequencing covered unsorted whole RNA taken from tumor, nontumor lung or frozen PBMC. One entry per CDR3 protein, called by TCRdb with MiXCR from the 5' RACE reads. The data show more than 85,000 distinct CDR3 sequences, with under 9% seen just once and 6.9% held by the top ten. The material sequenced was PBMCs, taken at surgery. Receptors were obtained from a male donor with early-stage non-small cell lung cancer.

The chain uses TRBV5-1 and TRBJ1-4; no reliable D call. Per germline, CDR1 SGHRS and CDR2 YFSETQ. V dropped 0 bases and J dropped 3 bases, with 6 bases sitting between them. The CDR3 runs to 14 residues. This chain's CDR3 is CASSLVGPNEKLFF. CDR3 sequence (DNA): TGCGCCAGCAGCTTGGTAGGACCTAATGAAAAACTGTTTTTT.

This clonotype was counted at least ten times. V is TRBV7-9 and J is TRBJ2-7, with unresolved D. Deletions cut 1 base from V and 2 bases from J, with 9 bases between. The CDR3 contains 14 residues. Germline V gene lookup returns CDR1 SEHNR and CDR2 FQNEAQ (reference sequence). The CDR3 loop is CASSLGLLTYEQYF. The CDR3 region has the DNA TGTGCCAGCAGCTTAGGGCTATTAACCTACGAGCAGTACTTC.

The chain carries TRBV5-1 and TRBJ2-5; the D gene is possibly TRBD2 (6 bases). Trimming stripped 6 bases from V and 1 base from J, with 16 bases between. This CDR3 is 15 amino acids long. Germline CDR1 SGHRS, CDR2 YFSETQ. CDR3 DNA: TGCGCCAGCACCCCGGGTAGAGCGGGCCAAGAGACCCAGTACTTC. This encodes CASTPGRAGQETQYF.

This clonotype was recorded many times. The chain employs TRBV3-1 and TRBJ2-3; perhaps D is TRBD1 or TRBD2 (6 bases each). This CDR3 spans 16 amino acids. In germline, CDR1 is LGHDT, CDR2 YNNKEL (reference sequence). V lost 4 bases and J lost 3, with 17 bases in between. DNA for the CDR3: TGTGCCAGCAGCCGGATAGTGGGGGGCTGGACAGATACGCAGTATTTT. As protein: CASSRIVGGWTDTQYF.

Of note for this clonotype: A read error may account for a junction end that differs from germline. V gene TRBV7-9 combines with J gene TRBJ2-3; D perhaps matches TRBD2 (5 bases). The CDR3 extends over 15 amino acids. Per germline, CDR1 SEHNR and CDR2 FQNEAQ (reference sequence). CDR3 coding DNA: TGTGCCAGCACCTTAGCGAGCCTCAGCACAGATACGCAGTATTTT. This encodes CASTLASLSTDTQYF.

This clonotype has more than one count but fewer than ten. The CDR3 sequence is CASTRSGAKNIQYF. In DNA, the CDR3 is TGTGCCAGCACACGGAGCGGAGCCAAAAACATTCAGTACTTC. The genes are TRBV6-5 and TRBJ2-4; a weak D match, TRBD2 (5 bases). In germline, CDR1 is MNHEY, CDR2 SVGAGI. Trimming removed 7 bases at V and 0 bases at J, with 10 bases between. CDR3 length: 14 residues.

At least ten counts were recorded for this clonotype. CDR3 nucleotides: TGTGCCAGCAGCCTTGGGACAGGGAGCTTCTACGAGCAGTACTTC. It translates to CASSLGTGSFYEQYF. The J gene is TRBJ2-7, the V gene TRBV7-2; 9 bases match TRBD1. V dropped 5 bases and J dropped 3; count of bases not matched to a gene: 8. CDR1 and CDR2 (germline): SGHTA, FQGNSA. The CDR3 extends over 15 amino acids.

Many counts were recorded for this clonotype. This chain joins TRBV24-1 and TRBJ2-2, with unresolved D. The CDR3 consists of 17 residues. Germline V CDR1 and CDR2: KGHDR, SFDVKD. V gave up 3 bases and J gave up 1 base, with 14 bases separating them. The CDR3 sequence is CATSDIGLTENTGELFF. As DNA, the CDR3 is TGTGCCACCAGTGATATAGGATTGACGGAGAACACCGGGGAGCTGTTTTTT.

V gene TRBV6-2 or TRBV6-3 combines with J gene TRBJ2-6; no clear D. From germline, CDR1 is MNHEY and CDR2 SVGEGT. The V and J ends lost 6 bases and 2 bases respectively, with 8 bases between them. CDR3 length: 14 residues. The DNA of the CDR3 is TGTGCCAGCAGCCGCGGAGCTGGGGCCAACGTCCTGACTTTC. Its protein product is CASSRGAGANVLTF.

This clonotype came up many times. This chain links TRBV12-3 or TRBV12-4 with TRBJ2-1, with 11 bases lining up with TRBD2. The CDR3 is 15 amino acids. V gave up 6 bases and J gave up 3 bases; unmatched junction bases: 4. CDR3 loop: CASRPTSGSYNEQFF. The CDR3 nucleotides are TGTGCCAGCAGGCCCACTAGCGGGAGCTACAATGAGCAGTTCTTC.

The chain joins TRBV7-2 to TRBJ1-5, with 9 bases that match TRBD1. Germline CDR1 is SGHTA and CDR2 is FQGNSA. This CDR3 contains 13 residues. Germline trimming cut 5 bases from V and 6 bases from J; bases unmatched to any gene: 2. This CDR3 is CASSQQGAQPQHF. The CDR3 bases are TGTGCCAGCAGCCAACAGGGGGCTCAGCCCCAGCATTTT. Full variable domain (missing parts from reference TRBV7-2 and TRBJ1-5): GAGVSQSPSNKVTEKGKDVELRCDPISGHTALYWYRQSLGQGLEFLIYFQGNSAPDKSGLPSDRFSAERTGGSVSTLTIQRTQQEDSAVYLCASSQQGAQPQHFGDGTRLSIL.

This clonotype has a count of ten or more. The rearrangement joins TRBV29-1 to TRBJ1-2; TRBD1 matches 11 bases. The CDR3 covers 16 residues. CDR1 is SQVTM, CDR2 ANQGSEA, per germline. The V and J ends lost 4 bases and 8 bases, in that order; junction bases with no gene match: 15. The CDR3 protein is CSVVVRPWTGGAGYTF. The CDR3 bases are TGCAGCGTTGTAGTAAGACCGTGGACAGGGGGCGCCGGCTACACCTTC.

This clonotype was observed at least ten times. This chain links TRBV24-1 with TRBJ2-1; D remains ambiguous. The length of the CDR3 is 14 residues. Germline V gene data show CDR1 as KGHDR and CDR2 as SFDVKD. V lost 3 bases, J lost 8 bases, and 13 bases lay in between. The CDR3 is CATSDPRSWDEQFF. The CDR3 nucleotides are TGTGCCACCAGTGATCCGCGGAGCTGGGATGAGCAGTTCTTC.

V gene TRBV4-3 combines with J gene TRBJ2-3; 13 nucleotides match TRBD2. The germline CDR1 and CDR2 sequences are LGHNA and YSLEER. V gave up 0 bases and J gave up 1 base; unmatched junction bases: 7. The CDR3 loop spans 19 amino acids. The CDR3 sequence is CASSQDPGLAGARTDTQYF. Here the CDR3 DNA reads TGCGCCAGCAGCCAAGATCCCGGACTAGCGGGGGCCCGCACAGATACGCAGTATTTT.

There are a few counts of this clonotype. CDR3 sequence: CASSSTGGNEQFF. CDR3 coding DNA: TGTGCCAGCAGCTCCACAGGGGGCAATGAGCAGTTCTTC. This chain connects TRBV7-2 to TRBJ2-1; 8 bases are a match to TRBD1. This CDR3 spans 13 amino acids. Germline CDR1 reads SGHTA; CDR2 reads FQGNSA. Trimming cost V 4 bases and J 6 bases; bases outside gene matches: 2.

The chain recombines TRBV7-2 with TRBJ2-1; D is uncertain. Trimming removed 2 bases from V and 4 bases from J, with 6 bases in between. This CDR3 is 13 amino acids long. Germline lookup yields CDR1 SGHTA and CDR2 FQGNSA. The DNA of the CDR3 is TGTGCCAGCAGCTTACTACTTTACAATGAGCAGTTCTTC. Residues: CASSLLLYNEQFF.

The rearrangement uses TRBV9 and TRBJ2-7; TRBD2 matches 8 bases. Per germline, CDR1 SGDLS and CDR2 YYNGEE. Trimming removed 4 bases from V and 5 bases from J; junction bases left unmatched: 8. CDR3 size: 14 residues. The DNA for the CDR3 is TGTGCCAGCAGCCCCGGGACTAGAGGGAACGAGCAGTACTTC. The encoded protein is CASSPGTRGNEQYF.

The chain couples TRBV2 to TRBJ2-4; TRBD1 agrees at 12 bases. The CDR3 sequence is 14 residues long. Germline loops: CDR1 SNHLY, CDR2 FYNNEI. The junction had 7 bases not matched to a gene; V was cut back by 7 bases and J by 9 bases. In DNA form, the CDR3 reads TGTGCCAGCAACCGGGACAGGGGGCTGGGCATTCAGTACTTC. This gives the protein CASNRDRGLGIQYF.

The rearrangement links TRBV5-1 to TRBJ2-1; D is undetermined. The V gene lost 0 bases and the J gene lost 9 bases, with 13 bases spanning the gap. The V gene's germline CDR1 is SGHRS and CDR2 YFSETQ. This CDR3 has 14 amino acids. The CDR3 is CASSLGFGVTEQFF. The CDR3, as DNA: TGCGCCAGCAGCTTGGGTTTTGGGGTTACTGAGCAGTTCTTC.

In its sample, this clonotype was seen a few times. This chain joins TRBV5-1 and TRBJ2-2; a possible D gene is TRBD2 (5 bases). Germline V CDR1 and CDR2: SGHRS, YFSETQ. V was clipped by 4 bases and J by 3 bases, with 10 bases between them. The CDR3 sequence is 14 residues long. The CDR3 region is CASSPASHTGELFF. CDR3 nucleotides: TGCGCCAGCAGCCCCGCTAGCCACACCGGGGAGCTGTTTTTT.

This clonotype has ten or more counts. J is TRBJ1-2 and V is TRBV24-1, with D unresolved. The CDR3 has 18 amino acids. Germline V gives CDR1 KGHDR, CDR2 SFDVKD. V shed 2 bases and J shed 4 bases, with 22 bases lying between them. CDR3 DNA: TGTGCCACCAGTGATTCCGGAGGTAGTTTCCATTCCCCCTATGGCTACACCTTC. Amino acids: CATSDSGGSFHSPYGYTF.

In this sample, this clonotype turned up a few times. The CDR3 loop is CASSLNNGYTF. The CDR3 DNA follows: TGTGCCAGCAGCCTGAATAATGGCTACACCTTC. The chain employs TRBV25-1 and TRBJ1-2; D unresolved. CDR3 length equals 11 residues. V dropped 6 bases and J dropped 6 bases, with 8 bases sitting between them. From germline, CDR1 is MGHDK and CDR2 SYGVNS.

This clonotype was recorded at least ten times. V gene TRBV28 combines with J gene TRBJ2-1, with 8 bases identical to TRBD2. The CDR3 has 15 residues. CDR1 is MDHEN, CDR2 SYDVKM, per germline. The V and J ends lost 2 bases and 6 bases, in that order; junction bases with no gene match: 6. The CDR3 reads CASSLLAGGVNEQFF. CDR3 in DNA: TGTGCCAGCAGTTTACTGGCGGGAGGTGTCAATGAGCAGTTCTTC.

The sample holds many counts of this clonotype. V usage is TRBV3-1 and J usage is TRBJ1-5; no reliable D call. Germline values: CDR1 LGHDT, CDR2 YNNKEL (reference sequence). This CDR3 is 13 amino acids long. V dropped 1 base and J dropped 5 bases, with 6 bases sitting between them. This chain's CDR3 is CASSQASDQPQHF. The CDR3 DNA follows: TGTGCCAGCAGCCAAGCCAGTGATCAGCCCCAGCATTTT.